The T cell receptor (beta chain) described here comes from a study of human T cells and chemical hapten exposure. One entry per CDR3 protein, called by TCRdb with MiXCR from the 5' RACE reads. The sample includes 150,000 or so distinct CDR3 sequences, approximately 4% of them seen just once. It was unfractionated whole blood from which total RNA was extracted. Study-level findings and limits: No change in TCRs above 1 in 1000 frequency was produced by DPC sensitization.

In its sample, this clonotype was seen many times. Its matching antigen is unknown. This CDR3 is built from 15 residues. Trimming removed 2 bases at V and 0 bases at J, with 8 bases between. Germline lookup yields CDR1 SGHVS and CDR2 FNYEAQ. This clonotype was obtained from a female donor in good health. This chain links TRBV7-6 with TRBJ1-3; D unresolved. The CDR3 coding sequence is TGTGCCAGCAGCTTACGGGAAAGCTCTGGAAACACCATATATTTT. It codes for CASSLRESSGNTIYF.